The clone carrying this T cell receptor beta chain was found once. Its antigen is unidentified. Germline V gives CDR1 SQVTM, CDR2 ANQGSEA. Trimming at V came to 6 bases and at J to 5 bases, leaving 7 bases not matched to a gene. The CDR3 contains 12 residues. This entry is derived from a study of cytomegalovirus exposure and HLA in healthy donors. Study context: Early release data held about 85 million unique TCRs from HLA-typed donors.

This PCR relied on a set of 60 Vbeta primers and 13 Jbeta primers. This table comes from immunoSEQ multiplex PCR, and its TCRdb copy is limited to in-frame clones, with some not included. The table records approximately 130,000 clones, over 80% of them present only once. Overall study results and limits: In a later analysis, compared with equally common non-associated chains, HLA-associated beta chains were more expanded. Sequencing likely caused a cluster of highly shared sequence variants.

The sequenced material came from PBMCs. The gene calls are TRBV29-1 and TRBJ2-7, with 7 bases identical to TRBD1. This receptor was identified in a boy between 10 and 17 years old in good health and CMV-seronegative. The CDR3 sequence is CSVSIQGDEQYF. For the CDR3, the DNA is TGCAGCGTCTCGATTCAGGGGGACGAGCAGTACTTC.